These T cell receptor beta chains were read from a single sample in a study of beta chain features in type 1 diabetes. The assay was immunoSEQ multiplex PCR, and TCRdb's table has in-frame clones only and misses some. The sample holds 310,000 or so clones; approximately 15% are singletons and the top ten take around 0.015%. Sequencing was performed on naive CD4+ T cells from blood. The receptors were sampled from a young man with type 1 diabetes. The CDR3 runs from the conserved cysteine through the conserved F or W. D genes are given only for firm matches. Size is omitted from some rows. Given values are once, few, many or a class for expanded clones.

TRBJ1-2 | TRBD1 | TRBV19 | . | TGTGCCAGTAGTATAATGGGACAGGGGTTCTATGGCTACACCTTC | CASSIMGQGFYGYTF
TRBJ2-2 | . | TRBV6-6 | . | TGTGCCAGCAGGACACCTATCCGGGAGAAAGGGGAGCTGTTTTTT | CASRTPIREKGELFF
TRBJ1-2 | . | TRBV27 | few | TGTGCCAGCAGTTTAGAGGGAAGCGGCTACACCTTC | CASSLEGSGYTF
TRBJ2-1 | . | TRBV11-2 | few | TGTGCCTGGGGGCGGTTAGCCTACAATGAGCAGTTCTTC | CAWGRLAYNEQFF
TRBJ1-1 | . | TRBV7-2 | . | TGTGCCAGCAGCTTACACCGGACTGAAGCTTTCTTT | CASSLHRTEAFF
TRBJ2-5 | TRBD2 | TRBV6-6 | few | TGTGCCAGCAGTCACCAAGCGGGAGGGGTAGAGACCCAGTACTTC | CASSHQAGGVETQYF
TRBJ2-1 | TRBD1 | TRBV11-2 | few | TGTGCCAGCAGCCAGACAGGGCCAGGGGAGCAGTTCTTC | CASSQTGPGEQFF
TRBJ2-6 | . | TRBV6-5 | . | TGTGCCAGCAGTTACCGGTCTGGGGCCAACGTCCTGACTTTC | CASSYRSGANVLTF
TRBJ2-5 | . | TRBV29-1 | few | TGCAGCGTTGAAGAGCCGGGCAGGGCTGGGACCCAGTACTTC | CSVEEPGRAGTQYF
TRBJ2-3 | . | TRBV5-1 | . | TGCGCCAGCAAGGTTGGCGGGGATGCAGATACGCAGTATTTT | CASKVGGDADTQYF
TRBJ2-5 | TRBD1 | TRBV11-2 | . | TGTGCCAGCAGCCCCGGGACAGGGGTTTGGAAGACCCAGTACTTC | CASSPGTGVWKTQYF
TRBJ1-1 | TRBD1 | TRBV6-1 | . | TGTGCCAGCAGGGAGACAGGGGGAACTGAAGCTTTCTTT | CASRETGGTEAFF
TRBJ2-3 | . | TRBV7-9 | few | TGTGCCAGCAGCCTCATGGAGCGGGATACGCAGTATTTT | CASSLMERDTQYF
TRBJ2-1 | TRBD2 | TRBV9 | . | TGTGCCAGCAGCCAGGGACTAGCGGGGGGGATTTGGTATAATGAGCAGTTCTTC | CASSQGLAGGIWYNEQFF
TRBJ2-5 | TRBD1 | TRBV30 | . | TGTGCCTGGAGTAATCCCCGGACAGGGCCCTATCAAGAGACCCAGTACTTC | CAWSNPRTGPYQETQYF
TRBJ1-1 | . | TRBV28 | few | TGTGCCAGCAGTTTCGGCTCGAGACAGAACACTGAAGCTTTCTTT | CASSFGSRQNTEAFF
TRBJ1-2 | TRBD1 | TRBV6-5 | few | TGTGCCAGCAGACCCACAGGGGCAAACTATGGCTACACCTTC | CASRPTGANYGYTF
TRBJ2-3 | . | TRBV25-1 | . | TGTGCCAGCAGTGTTGCAGGGACAGATACGCAGTATTTT | CASSVAGTDTQYF
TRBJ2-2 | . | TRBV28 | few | TGTGCCAGCAGCCTTCTTGGGCAGGGTTGGACCGGGGAGCTGTTTTTT | CASSLLGQGWTGELFF
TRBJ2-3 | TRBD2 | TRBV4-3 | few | TGCGCCAGCAGCCAAGCCCCTCGAGTTGCGGGAGGTCCGGATACGCAGTATTTT | CASSQAPRVAGGPDTQYF
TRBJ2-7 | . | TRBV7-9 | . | TGTGCCAGCAGCTTTTTAGCAGGGTCCACCTACGAGCAGTACTTC | CASSFLAGSTYEQYF
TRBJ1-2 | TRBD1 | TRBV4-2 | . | TGTGCCAGCAGCCAAGGGCGTGAAGGGACAGATGGCTACACCTTC | CASSQGREGTDGYTF
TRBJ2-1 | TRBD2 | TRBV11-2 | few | TGTGCCAGCAGCTCTCTCTTAGCGGGGGCAAATGAGCAGTTCTTC | CASSSLLAGANEQFF
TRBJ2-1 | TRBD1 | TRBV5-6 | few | TGTGCCAGCAGCGTAACACACCGGACAGGGGGTCCCGAGCAGTTCTTC | CASSVTHRTGGPEQFF
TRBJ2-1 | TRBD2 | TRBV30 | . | TGTGCCTGGAGTGTCAGTAGCGGGGGGGCCCTTGAGCAGTTCTTC | CAWSVSSGGALEQFF
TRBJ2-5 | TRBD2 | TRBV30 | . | TGTGCCTGGAGTGAGGGCGGGGGGATCCAAGAGACCCAGTACTTC | CAWSEGGGIQETQYF